Following are 24 T cell receptor beta chains from one sample sequenced in a study of response to subunit inactivated influenza vaccine. One entry per CDR3 protein, called by TCRdb with MiXCR from the RT-PCR reads. The sample lists approximately 500,000 distinct CDR3 sequences, around 15% occurring once. This specimen consisted of PBMCs from blood, obtained 11 to 12 days after vaccination. The receptor source for this set is a man in his forties or fifties who received an inactivated influenza vaccine.

The chain combines TRBV5-1 with TRBJ2-5, with 11 bases identical to TRBD2. Trimming at V came to 1 base and at J to 0 bases, leaving 8 bases not matched to a gene. This CDR3 comprises 18 residues. The germline CDR1 and CDR2 sequences are SGHRS and YFSETQ. The DNA of the CDR3 is TGCGCCAGCAGCTTGCTGGGACTAGCGGAGGGGTACCAAGAGACCCAGTACTTC. Amino acid sequence: CASSLLGLAEGYQETQYF.

The rearrangement links TRBV9 to TRBJ2-1, with D uncertain. V was trimmed by 5 bases and J by 2 bases, leaving 11 bases between them. Per the germline V gene, CDR1 is SGDLS and CDR2 is YYNGEE. CDR3 length: 14 residues. Here the CDR3 reads CASSPVGTYNEQFF. In DNA form, the CDR3 reads TGTGCCAGCAGTCCCGTGGGGACCTACAATGAGCAGTTCTTC. The full variable domain, with the rest looked up from reference TRBV9 and TRBJ2-1, is DSGVTQTPKHLITATGQRVTLRCSPRSGDLSVYWYQQSLDQGLQFLIQYYNGEERAKGNILERFSAQQFPDLHSELNLSSLELGDSALYFCASSPVGTYNEQFFGPGTRLTVL.

This clonotype was recorded a few times. The chain couples TRBV9 to TRBJ1-6; a possible D gene is TRBD1 (5 bases). Germline lookup yields CDR1 SGDLS and CDR2 YYNGEE. V lost 3 bases to trimming and J lost 9 bases, with 10 bases between them. The CDR3 sequence is 13 residues long. This CDR3 reads CASSATGGSPLHF. CDR3 DNA: TGTGCCAGCAGCGCGACCGGGGGTTCACCCCTCCACTTT.

This clonotype showed up just a few times. V and J are TRBV12-3 or TRBV12-4 and TRBJ1-1; no clear D. The CDR3 contains 12 residues. V dropped 2 bases and J dropped 2 bases, with 3 bases sitting between them. The CDR3 loop reads CASSLTNTEAFF. The DNA for the CDR3 is TGTGCCAGCAGTTTAACAAACACTGAAGCTTTCTTT.

J is TRBJ1-2 and V is TRBV7-9, with D uncertain. Germline lookup yields CDR1 SEHNR and CDR2 FQNEAQ (reference sequence). With 5 bases removed from V and 1 base from J, the gap between germline ends came to 8 bases. This CDR3 comprises 13 residues. The CDR3 reads CASSPEVNYGYTF. The CDR3 DNA follows: TGTGCCAGCAGCCCCGAAGTTAACTATGGCTACACCTTC.

This clonotype was seen more than once but under ten times. This chain joins TRBV12-3 or TRBV12-4 and TRBJ2-7; D perhaps matches TRBD2 (6 bases). The CDR3 contains 14 residues. Trimming removed 1 base at V and 3 bases at J, with 10 bases between. CDR3 sequence: CASSLGGGFYEQYF. Here the CDR3 DNA reads TGTGCCAGCAGTTTAGGCGGAGGGTTCTACGAGCAGTACTTC.

This clonotype was detected a few times. The chain is built from TRBV4-1 and TRBJ2-2, with D unclear. Trimming removed 3 bases from V and 5 bases from J, with 19 bases in between. Germline V gene data show CDR1 as MGHRA and CDR2 as YSYEKL. This CDR3 spans 17 amino acids. CDR3 in amino acids: CASSHGSTSYETGELFF. CDR3 DNA: TGCGCCAGCAGCCATGGCTCGACCAGCTATGAAACCGGGGAGCTGTTTTTT.

The CDR3 DNA follows: TGCGCCAGCAGCTTCTCCGGGACAGGGGAGTACGAGCAGTACTTC. It yields the protein CASSFSGTGEYEQYF. The chain is built from TRBV5-1 and TRBJ2-7; 10 bases fit TRBD1. CDR1 is SGHRS and CDR2 is YFSETQ in the germline V gene. CDR3 length equals 15 residues. V shed 2 bases, J shed 4 bases, and the junction held 6 bases outside the gene matches.

This clonotype has ten or more counts. This rearrangement joins TRBV7-8 to TRBJ2-3, with 9 positions matching TRBD2. Losses at the gene ends were 4 bases for V and 0 bases for J; bases not matched to a gene: 8. Germline V gene data show CDR1 as SGHVS and CDR2 as FQNEAQ. The CDR3 has 17 amino acids. CDR3 DNA sequence: TGTGCCAGCAGCTCCGGGACTAGCAGCACTAGCACAGATACGCAGTATTTT. Amino acid sequence: CASSSGTSSTSTDTQYF.

The chain recombines TRBV15 with TRBJ2-1; 9 positions agree with TRBD2. This CDR3 spans 15 amino acids. Germline values: CDR1 LNHNV, CDR2 YYDKDF (reference sequence). J was trimmed by 4 bases and V by 6 bases; bases with no gene match: 7. The CDR3: CATRPAGGAYNEQFF. In nucleotides, the CDR3 is TGTGCCACCAGACCCGCGGGGGGGGCTTACAATGAGCAGTTCTTC.

The sample holds a few counts of this clonotype. This chain links TRBV5-1 with TRBJ2-5; 12 nucleotides match TRBD2. CDR3 length: 17 residues. After removal of 0 bases from V and 1 base from J, the junction contained 4 bases not matched to a gene. The germline gives CDR1 SGHRS, CDR2 YFSETQ. This chain's CDR3 is CASSLGLAGALQETQYF. The CDR3 coding sequence is TGCGCCAGCAGCTTGGGACTAGCGGGAGCCCTCCAAGAGACCCAGTACTTC. The full variable domain, in which reference TRBV5-1 and TRBJ2-5 provide the parts outside the CDR3, is KAGVTQTPRYLIKTRGQQVTLSCSPISGHRSVSWYQQTPGQGLQFLFEYFSETQRNKGNFPGRFSGRQFSNSRSEMNVSTLELGDSALYLCASSLGLAGALQETQYFGPGTRLLVL.

The sample holds a few counts of this clonotype. The chain recombines TRBV28 with TRBJ2-7; no clear D. CDR3 length: 11 residues. Germline loops: CDR1 MDHEN, CDR2 SYDVKM. The V end was cut by 7 bases, the J end by 7 bases, with 11 bases between. CDR3: CASTSKREQYF. The CDR3 DNA reads as TGTGCCAGCACCAGTAAGAGGGAGCAGTACTTC.

The CDR3 bases are TGTGCCAGCAGTGAAGTGGGAACCGCATGGGAGTTCTTC. This gives the protein CASSEVGTAWEFF. The rearrangement links TRBV25-1 to TRBJ2-1; D is uncertain. The CDR3 is 13 amino acids. Germline V lookup: CDR1 MGHDK, CDR2 SYGVNS. Trimming stripped 2 bases from V and 14 bases from J, with 16 bases between.

This clonotype was detected a few times. V gene TRBV4-2 combines with J gene TRBJ1-5; D is uncertain. The CDR3 length is 14 residues. Trimming removed 1 base from V and 5 bases from J, with 9 bases in between. Germline CDR1 and CDR2: LGHNA and YNFKEQ. The DNA for the CDR3 is TGTGCCAGCAGCCAAGGGACCATTCATCAGCCCCAGCATTTT. This translates into CASSQGTIHQPQHF.

This clonotype was detected only a few times. This sequence joins TRBV6-2 or TRBV6-3 and TRBJ2-2; D gene uncertain. The germline gives CDR1 MNHEY, CDR2 SVGEGT. This CDR3 is built from 14 residues. Trimming took off 7 bases at V and 0 bases at J, with 9 bases between the two ends. CDR3 protein: CASKSAPNTGELFF. DNA for the CDR3: TGTGCCAGCAAGTCCGCTCCGAACACCGGGGAGCTGTTTTTT.

This clonotype was counted between two and nine times. The V call is TRBV20-1, the J call TRBJ2-4; D not resolved. Between the trimmed V and J ends, which lost 6 bases and 0 bases, there was a span of 9 bases. Germline CDR1 reads DFQATT; CDR2 reads SNEGSKA (reference sequence). This CDR3 is 13 amino acids long. The CDR3 is CSAASRAKNIQYF. The CDR3 nucleotides are TGCAGTGCAGCGAGTCGAGCCAAAAACATTCAGTACTTC.

The chain employs TRBV5-4 and TRBJ2-7, with D possibly being TRBD2 (5 bases). V was trimmed by 0 bases and J by 5 bases, leaving 12 bases between them. CDR1 and CDR2 (germline): SGHNT, YYREEE (reference sequence). This CDR3 has 14 residues. The CDR3 coding sequence is TGTGCCAGCAGCTTGGAGCGAGGGAGTCACGAGCAGTACTTC. Its protein is CASSLERGSHEQYF.

This clonotype was seen only a few times. This chain uses TRBV6-1 with TRBJ1-1; 8 nucleotides line up with TRBD1. The V segment lost 5 bases and the J segment 1 base; nucleotides outside the gene matches: 3. The CDR3 consists of 14 residues. The germline CDR1 and CDR2 sequences are MNHNS and SASEGT. CDR3 in DNA: TGTGCCAGCAGTCGGACAGGGCGGAACACTGAAGCTTTCTTT. It is translated as CASSRTGRNTEAFF.

A few counts support this clonotype. V usage is TRBV6-1 and J usage is TRBJ2-7; no clear D. Trimming removed 2 bases at V and 2 bases at J, with 13 bases between. The germline gives CDR1 MNHNS, CDR2 SASEGT. The CDR3 has 15 amino acids. The CDR3 DNA is TGTGCCAGCAGTGAAATGGGCCTTATAACCTACGAGCAGTACTTC. Translating it yields CASSEMGLITYEQYF.

The rearrangement joins TRBV10-2 to TRBJ2-7; D is undetermined. Trimming left V 6 bases short and J 0 bases short, with 9 bases between. CDR3 length equals 13 residues. The germline V gene has CDR1 WSHSY and CDR2 SAAADI. In nucleotides, the CDR3 is TGCGCCAGCAGGTCGCGGCTCTCCTACGAGCAGTACTTC. It yields the protein CASRSRLSYEQYF.

This clonotype has a handful of counts. The genes are TRBV15 and TRBJ1-5; D not certain. Trimming removed 0 bases from V and 6 bases from J, with 12 bases in between. The CDR3 consists of 15 residues. Germline V CDR1 and CDR2: LNHNV, YYDKDF (reference sequence). The CDR3: CATSRDIIGSQPQHF. The CDR3 region has the DNA TGTGCCACCAGCAGAGATATTATTGGGAGTCAGCCCCAGCATTTT.

The V gene is TRBV20-1, the J gene TRBJ2-3; the D gene is possibly TRBD2 (5 bases). From germline, CDR1 is DFQATT and CDR2 SNEGSKA (reference sequence). The CDR3 spans 13 residues. Trimming stripped 8 bases from V and 0 bases from J, with 12 bases between. CDR3 nucleotides: TGCAGTATCCGGGATCAGAGCACAGATACGCAGTATTTT. Translated, it gives CSIRDQSTDTQYF.

J is TRBJ1-5 and V is TRBV4-2, with D uncertain. CDR3 size: 13 residues. The V end lost 0 bases, the J end lost 5 bases, and 5 bases lay between the germline ends. Per the germline V gene, CDR1 is LGHNA and CDR2 is YNFKEQ. The CDR3 is CASSQERDQPQHF. DNA for the CDR3: TGTGCCAGCAGCCAAGAGAGAGATCAGCCCCAGCATTTT.

This clonotype was found many times. The chain links TRBV5-1 to TRBJ2-7; TRBD2 is a possible D gene (5 bases). Trimming shortened V by 8 bases and J by 5 bases, and 29 bases separated the two germline ends. The CDR3 runs to 17 residues. Germline assignment: CDR1 SGHRS and CDR2 YFSETQ. The CDR3 spells CASRPGSYLRNVDEQYF. CDR3 in DNA: TGCGCCAGTAGGCCGGGATCTTACCTGCGGAATGTGGACGAGCAGTACTTC.